Given below is one TCR beta chain in context. Its antigen is unidentified. This sample was taken from a study of PD-1 blockade in classical Hodgkin lymphoma. The table came from immunoSEQ multiplex PCR; TCRdb's copy has only in-frame clones and leaves some out. The sample contains about 20,000 clones, roughly 84% of which appear only once. This CDR3 region has 12 residues. Per the germline V gene, CDR1 is SEHNR and CDR2 is FQNEAQ (reference sequence). V was shortened by 4 bases and J by 4 bases, with 5 bases between the two germline ends. Indicated time point: cycle 4 day 1 (C4D1), after more than five weeks of nivolumab. Every patient relapsed after autologous stem cell transplantation, and brentuximab vedotin exposure varied. From thawed PBMCs, CD8+ T cells were isolated by magnetic negative selection. The study's findings and limits: Reported baseline diversity: healthy donors highest, relapsed/refractory patients lowest. CD4+ TCR diversity rose significantly by C4D1, and CD8+ TCR diversity did not.

The sample in question was CD8+ T cells from blood, obtained before the fourth cycle of nivolumab. This sequence joins TRBV7-9 and TRBJ2-1, with D unresolved. The sequence was obtained from a human donor with classical Hodgkin lymphoma. The CDR3 region has the DNA TGTGCCAGCAGCTCCCAATACAATGAGCAGTTCTTC. Translating it yields CASSSQYNEQFF.